This TCR beta chain comes out of a study of early T cells in non-severe SARS-CoV-2 infection. Study background: Bulk RNA isolated from unsorted whole blood underwent sequencing; chains were not paired. Study observations and caveats: Anti-spike CD8 responses were favored in VDJdb matching, and private and CD4 specificities were missed.

The TCR library protocol attached unique molecular identifiers to the individual cDNA molecules. TCRdb reprocessed the 5' RACE reads via MiXCR and lists one record per CDR3 protein. The sample includes approximately 35,000 distinct CDR3 sequences, roughly 6.6% of them seen just once. This CDR3 is 16 amino acids long. Trimming removed 0 bases at V and 12 bases at J, with 18 bases between. The germline gives CDR1 LGHNA, CDR2 YSLEER. Turning to this clonotype: The target antigen is unknown.

The chain joins TRBV4-3 to TRBJ1-6; D is undetermined. Sequences were derived from whole blood, sampled at baseline. This receptor was obtained from an adult who was a healthcare worker with PCR-confirmed SARS-CoV-2 infection or an uninfected control (not recorded which). CDR3 in DNA: TGCGCCAGCAGCCAAGATGCCGCCCCCGGATTCAAACCCCTCCACTTT. Translation gives CASSQDAAPGFKPLHF.